These 27 T cell receptor beta chains share one sample of origin, sequenced in a study of beta chain features in type 1 diabetes. The whole isolated RNA underwent reverse transcription, so sequencing captured expressed TCRB transcripts. Profiled with immunoSEQ multiplex PCR; TCRdb holds only in-frame clones, not every one. The table has around 290,000 clones, roughly 8% seen once. Sequenced sample: central memory CD4+ T cells from blood. These receptors were collected from a woman aged 18-29 years in good health.

The chain links TRBV7-2 to TRBJ2-5; weak D call: TRBD1 (5 bases). The CDR3 extends over 12 amino acids. V was pared by 1 base and J by 8 bases, with 8 bases between. Germline V lookup: CDR1 SGHTA, CDR2 FQGNSA. CDR3 sequence: CASSLGQITQYF. CDR3 sequence (DNA): TGTGCCAGCAGCTTAGGACAGATTACCCAGTACTTC.

This clone was seen more than once but under ten times. The genes are TRBV2 and TRBJ2-5; D perhaps matches TRBD2 (7 bases). This CDR3 contains 14 residues. Germline loops: CDR1 SNHLY, CDR2 FYNNEI. The ends were cut back, 8 bases at V and 5 bases at J, with 18 bases in the middle. CDR3: CASARGAKRETQYF. DNA of the CDR3: TGTGCCAGCGCTCGGGGGGCGAAAAGGGAGACCCAGTACTTC.

This clone was observed a few times. This rearrangement joins TRBV2 to TRBJ1-1; D possibly corresponds to TRBD1 (6 bases). CDR1 is SNHLY and CDR2 is FYNNEI in the germline V gene. V was pared by 9 bases and J by 3 bases, with 8 bases between. This CDR3 spans 11 amino acids. Here the CDR3 reads CARGGYTEAFF. DNA for the CDR3: TGTGCCAGAGGGGGTTACACTGAAGCTTTCTTT.

The chain couples TRBV9 to TRBJ2-5; TRBD2 is a possible D gene (5 bases). CDR3 length: 13 residues. CDR1 is SGDLS, CDR2 YYNGEE, per germline. Trimming stripped 3 bases from V and 5 bases from J, with 11 bases between. Written as DNA, the CDR3 is TGTGCCAGCAGCGGGGAGTTAGGGGAGACCCAGTACTTC. Translating gives CASSGELGETQYF.

Ten or more counts support this clone. The chain recombines TRBV4-3 with TRBJ2-4, with no clear D. The CDR3 totals 14 residues. V was shortened by 4 bases and J by 8 bases, with 15 bases between the two germline ends. Germline CDR1 is LGHNA and CDR2 is YSLEER. The CDR3: CASSPVLQADIQYF. CDR3 nucleotides: TGCGCCAGCAGCCCCGTACTTCAGGCGGACATTCAGTACTTC.

This clone turned up a few times. The chain uses TRBV5-6 and TRBJ2-3; 8 nucleotides agree with TRBD1. Germline CDR1 SGHDT, CDR2 YYEEEE. V shed 2 bases and J 12 bases; nucleotides not matched to a gene: 5. There are 12 residues in the CDR3. The CDR3: CASSFQGARQYF. In DNA form, the CDR3 reads TGTGCCAGCAGCTTTCAGGGGGCGCGTCAGTATTTT.

This clone was counted between two and nine times. The genes are TRBV1 and TRBJ2-7; the DNA was not used to check the table's D call, TRBD2. TRBV1 is a pseudogene. This CDR3 is 17 amino acids long. The CDR3 spells CTSRTPGTSGREYEQYF. The CDR3, as DNA: TGCACCAGCAGGACCCCCGGGACTAGCGGGAGAGAATACGAGCAGTACTTC.

This clone came up a few times. The chain has TRBV6-1 and TRBJ2-3; D unclear. The V and J ends lost 7 bases and 0 bases respectively, with 11 bases between them. CDR1 and CDR2 (germline): MNHNS, SASEGT. The CDR3 spans 14 residues. CDR3 protein: CASKDRQSTDTQYF. The CDR3 bases are TGTGCCAGCAAGGACCGACAAAGCACAGATACGCAGTATTTT.

The rearrangement joins TRBV11-1 to TRBJ2-7; D gene uncertain. Germline V gene lookup returns CDR1 SGHAT and CDR2 FQDESV (reference sequence). This CDR3 has 13 residues. Trimming left V 1 base short and J 3 bases short, with 7 bases between. CDR3 bases: TGTGCCAGCAGCTTAGACCCGGGCTACGAGCAGTACTTC. Its translation is CASSLDPGYEQYF.

J is TRBJ2-4 and V is TRBV19; 8 nucleotides match TRBD1. J gave up 1 base and V 7 bases, and 12 bases lay outside the gene matches. Looked up from germline, CDR1 is LNHDA and CDR2 is SQIVND (reference sequence). There are 17 residues in the CDR3. The CDR3 protein is CASMNRGQATAKNIQYF. DNA for the CDR3: TGTGCCAGTATGAACCGGGGACAGGCGACGGCCAAAAACATTCAGTACTTC.

This clone was picked up a small number of times. V and J are TRBV11-1 and TRBJ2-2, with TRBD1 matching 7 bases. CDR1 SGHAT and CDR2 FQDESV come from the germline V gene (reference sequence). V lost 8 bases, J lost 7 bases, and 13 bases stayed unmatched. This CDR3 has 15 residues. This CDR3 is CASGTRGSLFGELFF. The CDR3 bases are TGTGCCAGCGGGACCAGGGGGAGTTTATTCGGGGAGCTGTTTTTT. The full variable domain, in which reference TRBV11-1 and TRBJ2-2 provide the parts outside the CDR3, is EAEVAQSPRYKITEKSQAVAFWCDPISGHATLYWYRQILGQGPELLVQFQDESVVDDSQLPKDRFSAERLKGVDSTLKIQPAELGDSAMYLCASGTRGSLFGELFFGEGSRLTVL.

The chain links TRBV10-3 to TRBJ1-2; D unclear. CDR1 and CDR2 from the germline V gene are ENHRY and SYGVKD. The V gene lost 6 bases and the J gene lost 3 bases, with 14 bases spanning the gap. The CDR3 has 14 amino acids. The CDR3 coding sequence is TGTGCCATCAGCTCGGGGAGGTCCGACTATGGCTACACCTTC. Translated: CAISSGRSDYGYTF.

V gene TRBV18 combines with J gene TRBJ1-2; D gene ambiguous. V lost 3 bases, J lost 0 bases, and 11 bases lay in between. The germline CDR1 and CDR2 sequences are KGHSH and LQKENI. The CDR3 contains 15 residues. CDR3 loop: CASSPADLPNYGYTF. The CDR3 nucleotides read TGTGCCAGCTCACCGGCGGACCTTCCTAACTATGGCTACACCTTC.

V and J are TRBV5-1 and TRBJ1-4; TRBD1 is a possible D gene (6 bases). CDR3 length: 13 amino acids. Germline loops: CDR1 SGHRS, CDR2 YFSETQ. V lost 5 bases and J lost 6, with 11 bases in between. The CDR3 reads CASSLQGDEKLFF. CDR3 nucleotides: TGCGCCAGCAGTTTACAGGGTGATGAAAAACTGTTTTTT.

The gene calls are TRBV2 and TRBJ2-7; D possibly uses TRBD1 or TRBD2 (5 bases each). Germline V gives CDR1 SNHLY, CDR2 FYNNEI. This CDR3 contains 11 residues. The germline V and J ends were trimmed by 6 bases and 5 bases, with 8 bases remaining between them. CDR3 nucleotide sequence: TGTGCCAGCAGACTGGGGGACGAGCAGTACTTC. Its translation: CASRLGDEQYF.

The chain is built from TRBV4-2 and TRBJ1-1; 8 nucleotides agree with TRBD1. Unmatched junction bases numbered 11, after V lost 0 bases and J lost 11 bases. Germline V CDR1 and CDR2: LGHNA, YNFKEQ. The CDR3 totals 15 residues. The CDR3: CASSQDSGRTGRAFF. In nucleotides, the CDR3 is TGTGCCAGCAGCCAAGATAGTGGGCGGACAGGGAGGGCTTTCTTT.

This clone has a handful of counts. This chain joins TRBV30 and TRBJ1-5; tentatively, D is TRBD1 (5 bases). The V end was cut by 0 bases, the J end by 4 bases, with 13 bases between. The CDR3 covers 15 residues. The germline gives CDR1 GTSNPN, CDR2 SVGIG (reference sequence). CDR3: CAWSVGGGANQPQHF. The CDR3 nucleotides are TGTGCCTGGAGTGTGGGCGGTGGGGCAAATCAGCCCCAGCATTTT. The full variable domain, completed using reference TRBV30 and TRBJ1-5, is SQTIHQWPATLVQPVGSPLSLECTVEGTSNPNLYWYRQAAGRGLQLLFYSVGIGQISSEVPQNLSASRPQDRQFILSSKKLLLSDSGFYLCAWSVGGGANQPQHFGDGTRLSIL.

This clone was seen a few times. The chain couples TRBV5-1 to TRBJ2-7; 9 bases are a match to TRBD2. Germline CDR1 SGHRS, CDR2 YFSETQ. This CDR3 has 14 residues. V shed 2 bases and J 4 bases; nucleotides not matched to a gene: 4. The CDR3 spells CASSFLAGSYEQYF. The CDR3 DNA reads TGCGCCAGCAGCTTCCTAGCGGGGAGTTACGAGCAGTACTTC.

This clone occurred many times. The chain uses TRBV19 and TRBJ2-5, with TRBD1 matching over 7 bases. Germline V gene sequence: CDR1 LNHDA, CDR2 SQIVND (reference sequence). The V segment lost 6 bases and the J segment 4 bases; nucleotides outside the gene matches: 5. The CDR3 runs 13 residues. The CDR3 loop is CASRTGNGETQYF. CDR3 coding DNA: TGTGCCAGTAGGACAGGGAACGGAGAGACCCAGTACTTC.

This rearrangement joins TRBV5-4 to TRBJ1-1; possibly TRBD1 for D (5 bases). This CDR3 is built from 15 residues. Germline CDR1 and CDR2: SGHNT and YYREEE (reference sequence). Trimming left V 0 bases short and J 0 bases short, with 9 bases between. CDR3 sequence: CASSLAKGMNTEAFF. DNA of the CDR3: TGTGCCAGCAGCTTGGCCAAGGGGATGAACACTGAAGCTTTCTTT.

The chain carries TRBV6-4 and TRBJ1-6; 8 nucleotides agree with TRBD1. CDR1 and CDR2 (germline): MRHNA, SNTAGT. This CDR3 comprises 14 residues. The trim removed 7 bases at V and 5 bases at J, leaving 4 bases unmatched. CDR3 DNA sequence: TGTGCCAGCACCCGGACAGGGAATAATTCACCCCTCCACTTT. This encodes CASTRTGNNSPLHF.

This clone showed up just a few times. The rearrangement uses TRBV29-1 and TRBJ2-1; D is undetermined. V gave up 7 bases and J gave up 4 bases, with 20 bases separating them. There are 15 residues in the CDR3. Germline V gene sequence: CDR1 SQVTM, CDR2 ANQGSEA. CDR3 nucleotide sequence: TGCAGCGCCCAAGGCGGACGCTCCTCTTACAATGAGCAGTTCTTC. Its protein product is CSAQGGRSSYNEQFF.

This clone was found many times. The chain employs TRBV18 and TRBJ1-2; 8 nucleotides align to TRBD1. CDR1 and CDR2 (germline): KGHSH, LQKENI. CDR3 length: 14 amino acids. J lost 5 bases, V lost 6 bases, and 8 bases had no gene match. The CDR3 reads CASSPSGTGYGYTF. The CDR3 coding sequence is TGTGCCAGCTCCCCCTCCGGGACAGGATATGGCTACACCTTC.

This clone was counted between two and nine times. The chain is built from TRBV19 and TRBJ2-7, with D possibly matching TRBD2 (6 bases). CDR3 length: 14 residues. Trimming cost V 7 bases and J 3 bases, with 16 bases left between them. Germline assignment: CDR1 LNHDA and CDR2 SQIVND (reference sequence). The DNA of the CDR3 is TGTGCCAGTAAGGAATCCGGGAGACACTACGAGCAGTACTTC. It encodes CASKESGRHYEQYF.

This clone was detected only a few times. The V gene is TRBV7-2, the J gene TRBJ1-5, with D possibly matching TRBD1 (6 bases). Germline V gene lookup returns CDR1 SGHTA and CDR2 FQGNSA. This CDR3 comprises 15 residues. Trimming shortened V by 1 base and J by 6 bases, and 13 bases separated the two germline ends. CDR3 sequence reads: CASSLESGASQPQHF. In nucleotides, the CDR3 is TGTGCCAGCAGCTTAGAGTCGGGGGCAAGTCAGCCCCAGCATTTT.

The chain links TRBV7-7 to TRBJ2-2, with D perhaps TRBD1 or TRBD2 (5 bases each). The CDR3 covers 14 residues. V lost 2 bases, J lost 5 bases, and 9 bases lay in between. CDR1 SSHAT and CDR2 FNYEAQ come from the germline V gene (reference sequence). This CDR3 is CASSLNEGTGELFF. The CDR3 bases are TGTGCCAGCAGCTTAAACGAGGGGACCGGGGAGCTGTTTTTT.

This chain connects TRBV11-2 to TRBJ1-2, with D maybe TRBD1 (6 bases). Germline CDR1 SGHAT, CDR2 FQNNGV. This CDR3 comprises 15 residues. V was shortened by 1 base and J by 3 bases, with 12 bases between the two germline ends. The CDR3 region has the DNA TGTGCCAGCAGCTTAGCACCGGGACAACACTATGGCTACACCTTC. This encodes CASSLAPGQHYGYTF.